The clone carrying this TCR beta chain was recorded once. Antigen specificity is unknown. The PCR contained 60 Vbeta and 13 Jbeta primers. Assay used: immunoSEQ multiplex PCR; TCRdb lists only in-frame clones, some missing. The table has about 150,000 clones, 68% seen once; the top ten hold 8.5% to 12%. The germline V gene encodes CDR1 SGHRS and CDR2 YFSETQ. J gave up 2 bases and V 4 bases, and 6 bases lay outside the gene matches. The CDR3 extends over 14 amino acids. The data belong to a study of cytomegalovirus exposure and HLA in healthy donors. Study findings and constraints: It was assumed in the presence/absence analyses that sequencing depth was roughly uniform across donors. The number of N-insertions in an Asian-associated ancestry cluster was reportedly below the approximately 680-donor mean in a later analysis. Reportedly, HLA-A and HLA-B alleles of most subjects were accurately predicted from TCR beta.

The V gene is TRBV5-1, the J gene TRBJ2-7; 7 bases map to TRBD1. The sample was PBMCs. This TCR derives from a man aged 25-45 years in good health and CMV-seropositive. CDR3 DNA: TGCGCCAGCAGCACCTCCGGGACAGCCTACGAGCAGTACTTC. Translated, it gives CASSTSGTAYEQYF.